The 11 T cell receptor beta chains below all came from one sample that was sequenced in a study of T cell responses to AZD1222 COVID-19 vaccine. The data were produced by immunoSEQ multiplex PCR, yet TCRdb's version contains in-frame clones alone and is incomplete. The sample contains roughly 120,000 clones, around 89% of which appear only once. Here the sequenced sample was peripheral blood, taken on day 0 of AZD1222 vaccination. The origin of the receptors is an adult in good health.

The gene calls are TRBV4-3 and TRBJ2-3, with TRBD2 identical over 9 bases. The CDR3 extends over 15 amino acids. After removal of 5 bases from V and 1 base from J, the junction contained 4 bases not matched to a gene. CDR1 is LGHNA, CDR2 YSLEER, per germline. CDR3: CASSSQRGGTDTQYF. DNA for the CDR3: TGCGCCAGCAGCTCCCAGCGGGGGGGCACAGATACGCAGTATTTT.

The J gene is TRBJ1-1, the V gene TRBV2; 7 positions match TRBD1. Germline CDR1 reads SNHLY; CDR2 reads FYNNEI. The J segment lost 5 bases and the V segment lost 5 bases, leaving 2 bases of the junction unmatched. CDR3 size: 12 residues. Written as DNA, the CDR3 is TGTGCCAGCAGTAACAGGGGAACTGAAGCTTTCTTT. This translates into CASSNRGTEAFF.

The rearrangement joins TRBV7-9 to TRBJ1-5, with TRBD1 identical over 7 bases. The CDR3 has 15 residues. The V gene's germline CDR1 is SEHNR and CDR2 FQNEAQ (reference sequence). J gave up 3 bases and V 1 base, and 3 bases lay outside the gene matches. CDR3 region: CASSLGDSDNQPQHF. The DNA of the CDR3 is TGTGCCAGCAGCTTAGGGGACAGCGACAATCAGCCCCAGCATTTT.

The gene calls are TRBV28 and TRBJ1-6, with D perhaps matching TRBD1 (6 bases). V gave up 1 base and J gave up 8 bases, with 9 bases separating them. CDR1 is MDHEN, CDR2 SYDVKM, per germline. This CDR3 contains 14 residues. CDR3: CASSLLRGDSPLHF. In DNA, the CDR3 is TGTGCCAGCAGTTTATTGAGGGGGGATTCACCCCTCCACTTT.

The V gene is TRBV10-1, the J gene TRBJ2-3; D is undetermined. The CDR3 loop spans 12 amino acids. V lost 6 bases and J lost 2, with 6 bases in between. Per the germline V gene, CDR1 is WNHNN and CDR2 is SYGVQD (reference sequence). CDR3 coding DNA: TGCGCCAGCAGCCCAAACACAGATACGCAGTATTTT. Its protein product is CASSPNTDTQYF.

The rearrangement joins TRBV7-2 to TRBJ2-1; 14 bases agree with TRBD2. The CDR3 runs 18 residues. Germline assignment: CDR1 SGHTA and CDR2 FQGNSA. Trimming at V came to 1 base and at J to 3 bases, leaving 5 bases not matched to a gene. The CDR3 coding sequence is TGTGCCAGCAGCTTAGTCGGGACTAGCGGGGGCCTCTACAATGAGCAGTTCTTC. This translates into CASSLVGTSGGLYNEQFF.

This sequence joins TRBV24-1 and TRBJ2-5, with D uncertain. Between the trimmed V and J ends, which lost 4 bases and 0 bases, there was a span of 5 bases. This CDR3 contains 13 residues. CDR1 is KGHDR and CDR2 is SFDVKD in the germline V gene. The CDR3 region is CATSDPYQETQYF. The CDR3 nucleotides read TGTGCCACCAGTGACCCGTACCAAGAGACCCAGTACTTC.

This clone has only one observation. This chain links TRBV2 with TRBJ1-1, with a tentative D call TRBD1 (6 bases). Germline CDR1 SNHLY, CDR2 FYNNEI. CDR3 length equals 13 residues. V lost 6 bases, J lost 4 bases, and 12 bases lay in between. CDR3 DNA sequence: TGTGCCAGCAGGGAACAGGGAGGCACTGAAGCTTTCTTT. Encoded protein: CASREQGGTEAFF.

The chain employs TRBV27 and TRBJ2-1; TRBD2 matches 13 bases. V shed 4 bases, J shed 12 bases, and the junction held 9 bases outside the gene matches. The CDR3 covers 15 residues. The germline CDR1 and CDR2 sequences are MNHEY and SMNVEV (reference sequence). The chain's CDR3 is CASSSTSGGRFGQFF. DNA of the CDR3: TGTGCCAGCAGTTCGACTAGCGGGGGGAGATTCGGGCAGTTCTTC.

The chain employs TRBV3-1 (or the pseudogene TRBV3-2) and TRBJ2-2; D is undetermined. The CDR3 is 14 amino acids. V lost 0 bases and J lost 8, with 10 bases in between. Germline V gene data show CDR1 as LGHDT and CDR2 as YNNKEL (reference sequence). Written as DNA, the CDR3 is TGTGCCAGCAGCCAAGACGGACGAGGAGGGGAGCTGTTTTTT. Protein product: CASSQDGRGGELFF.

The V gene is TRBV21-1, the J gene TRBJ1-1. TRBV21-1 is recorded as a pseudogene. The CDR3 totals 13 residues. This CDR3 is CTQAGPSNTEAFF. The CDR3 coding sequence is TGTACTCAAGCGGGACCCTCGAACACTGAAGCTTTCTTT.